The rows below give T cell receptor beta chains drawn from one sample of a study of response to subunit inactivated influenza vaccine. TCRdb ran MiXCR on the RT-PCR reads and lists one entry per CDR3 protein. Seen here are hundreds of thousands of distinct CDR3 sequences, about 10% observed once, and the top ten hold over 9.5%. The sequencing used PBMCs from blood, collected roughly 48 days after vaccination. All receptors come from a man between 50 and 59 years old who received an inactivated influenza vaccine. Each CDR3 is given with its conserved first and last residue. D genes are given only for firm matches. Size is omitted from some rows. Given values are once, few, many or a class for expanded clones.

.,TRBV24-1,TRBJ1-1,.,TGTGCCACCAGTTACAGGGAGAACACTGAAGCTTTCTTT,CATSYRENTEAFF
.,TRBV5-6,TRBJ2-7,few,TGTGCCAGCAGCTTTGTTAGCCGCGAGCAGTACTTC,CASSFVSREQYF
TRBD1,TRBV27,TRBJ2-5,many,TGTGCCAGCAGTAAGACAGGGGTGGAGACCCAGTACTTC,CASSKTGVETQYF
TRBD1,TRBV20-1,TRBJ2-7,many,TGCAGTGCCTCAGACAGGGGGCTCTACGAGCAGTACTTC,CSASDRGLYEQYF
.,TRBV12-3/TRBV12-4,TRBJ2-1,many,TGTGCCACCAGGGCCAGCGACAATGAGCAGTTCTTC,CATRASDNEQFF
.,TRBV27,TRBJ1-2,.,TGTGCCAGCAGTTTATCCCTCCCGACGGTTAACTATGGCTACACCTTC,CASSLSLPTVNYGYTF
.,TRBV28,TRBJ2-5,few,TGTGCCAGCAGGCGCTGGGACACAGAGACCCAGTACTTC,CASRRWDTETQYF
TRBD1,TRBV5-1,TRBJ2-7,many,TGCGCCAGCAGGAAAATACCGGGACAGGGGGGGTACCAGTACTTC,CASRKIPGQGGYQYF
.,TRBV28,TRBJ1-2,few,TGTGCCAGCAGTAGTCGGATCTATGGCTACACCTTC,CASSSRIYGYTF
.,TRBV20-1,TRBJ1-4,many,TGCAGTGCTAGAGGGACAGCTAATGAAAAACTGTTTTTT,CSARGTANEKLFF
.,TRBV7-2,TRBJ2-2,many,TGTGCCAGCAGCTTGGGGGCGTCCGGGGAGCTGTTTTTT,CASSLGASGELFF
.,TRBV6-1,TRBJ2-7,.,TGTGCCAGCACCAAGAGGCGACGGGATGGCCACGAGCAGTACTTC,CASTKRRRDGHEQYF
.,TRBV7-2,TRBJ2-7,.,TGTGCCAGCGCGGTCAGGGGTAACCACGAGCAGTACTTC,CASAVRGNHEQYF
.,TRBV10-3,TRBJ1-5,.,TGTGCCATCAGTGAGTCGGGCACACAGCCCCAGCATTTT,CAISESGTQPQHF
.,TRBV6-2/TRBV6-3,TRBJ2-1,.,TGTGCCAGCAGTCCTCGGAGAAGCTCCTACAATGAGCAGTTCTTC,CASSPRRSSYNEQFF
TRBD2,TRBV24-1,TRBJ2-1,.,TGTGCCACCAGTGGCCTACTAGCGTCGGCCGAGCAGTTCTTC,CATSGLLASAEQFF
.,TRBV10-3,TRBJ2-5,few,TGTGCCATCTCGAAAGGGGTGGAGACCCAGTACTTC,CAISKGVETQYF
TRBD2,TRBV11-2,TRBJ2-3,few,TGTGCCAGCAGGAGACTAGCGGGGGGTTCTACAGATACGCAGTATTTT,CASRRLAGGSTDTQYF
TRBD2,TRBV7-6,TRBJ2-7,.,TGTGCCAGCAGCGCGGGGGTTTCCCCTGGATTCGAGCAGTACTTC,CASSAGVSPGFEQYF
TRBD2,TRBV20-1,TRBJ2-1,few,TGCAGTGCTCACTCCTCGCGGGGGAGGGATGAGCAGTTCTTC,CSAHSSRGRDEQFF
.,TRBV15,TRBJ1-5,.,TGTGCCACCAGCAGAGGGGGGAATAGCAATCAGCCCCAGCATTTT,CATSRGGNSNQPQHF
.,TRBV20-1,TRBJ2-2,many,TGCAGTGCTAGAGATCCCCGGCAGGGGAACACCGGGGAGCTGTTTTTT,CSARDPRQGNTGELFF
TRBD2,TRBV5-1,TRBJ2-7,many,TGCGCCAGCAGCTTAGGGACTAGCGGGAAAAGGGACGAGCAGTACTTC,CASSLGTSGKRDEQYF
TRBD2,TRBV4-2,TRBJ2-5,.,TGTGCCAGCAGCCAAGTCGGATTAGCGGGAGTTGAGACCCAGTACTTC,CASSQVGLAGVETQYF
TRBD1,TRBV7-2,TRBJ2-7,few,TGTGCCAGCAGCTTATTCCGGACAGGGCGATACGAGCAGTACTTC,CASSLFRTGRYEQYF
.,TRBV7-9,TRBJ2-7,.,TGTGCCAGCAGCCCCCGACTAGTCACTGGGGCCGAGCAGTACTTC,CASSPRLVTGAEQYF
.,TRBV11-2,TRBJ2-3,many,TGTGCCAGCCATGGGTCAGATACGCAGTATTTT,CASHGSDTQYF
TRBD2,TRBV5-1,TRBJ2-4,once,TGCGCCAGCAGCTCCCGGGCTAGCGGGGGGGCCGGCATTCAGTACTTC,CASSSRASGGAGIQYF
.,TRBV5-1,TRBJ2-3,few,TGCGCCAGCAGCTTGGCTCCTGCGAACCGACCTAGCACAGATACGCAGTATTTT,CASSLAPANRPSTDTQYF
.,TRBV7-6,TRBJ2-2,few,TGTGCCAGCAGCTCGGACTGGAACACCGGGGAGCTGTTTTTT,CASSSDWNTGELFF
.,TRBV5-6,TRBJ2-5,few,TGTGCCAGCAGCAAAGCCCAGGGTTCTCGAGAGACCCAGTACTTC,CASSKAQGSRETQYF
TRBD2,TRBV12-3/TRBV12-4,TRBJ2-1,few,TGTGCCAGCAGTTTAATAGGGGGGAGCGGGGGGTCGAATGAGCAGTTCTTC,CASSLIGGSGGSNEQFF
.,TRBV12-3/TRBV12-4,TRBJ2-7,few,TGTGCCAGCAGTTTAACGGACGGATCCTACGAGCAGTACTTC,CASSLTDGSYEQYF
TRBD2,TRBV24-1,TRBJ2-1,many,TGTGCCACCAGTGGCCTCCTTAGCGGGAGGGCCTCCTACAATGAGCAGTTCTTC,CATSGLLSGRASYNEQFF
TRBD1,TRBV6-5,TRBJ1-3,few,TGTGCCAGCAGTTACCTGACAGGGGGCTTCGGAAACACCATATATTTT,CASSYLTGGFGNTIYF
TRBD2,TRBV6-1,TRBJ2-1,few,TGTGCCAGCAGCCCACCCATCACGGGGGGTGAGCAGTTCTTC,CASSPPITGGEQFF
TRBD1,TRBV11-1,TRBJ2-1,many,TGTGCCAGCAGCTTAGGGACAGGGTTTGGATACTCGGGCTCCTACAATGAGCAGTTCTTC,CASSLGTGFGYSGSYNEQFF
TRBD1,TRBV7-2,TRBJ1-2,.,TGTGCCACAGGGGGGAGGACGGAAAACTATGGCTACACCTTC,CATGGRTENYGYTF
TRBD1,TRBV9,TRBJ2-7,.,TGTGCCAGCAGCGTAGAGGATGGGACAGCCTTTTACGAGCAGTACTTC,CASSVEDGTAFYEQYF
TRBD2,TRBV12-3/TRBV12-4,TRBJ2-3,few,TGTGCCATCCCGGGGGGAGTCACAGATACGCAGTATTTT,CAIPGGVTDTQYF
.,TRBV20-1,TRBJ2-1,many,TGCAGTGCTAGAGAAGAGTTCAGCTCCTACAATGAGCAGTTCTTC,CSAREEFSSYNEQFF
.,TRBV18,TRBJ2-1,many,TGTGCCAGCTCACCAGGGCAGGAAATATACAATGAGCAGTTCTTC,CASSPGQEIYNEQFF
.,TRBV11-2,TRBJ2-2,few,TGTGCCAGCAGCCGAAAGGGGTACCCCGGGGAGCTGTTTTTT,CASSRKGYPGELFF
.,TRBV2,TRBJ2-7,many,TGTGCCAGCAGCCTAACAGGATCGGGAGAGCAGTACTTC,CASSLTGSGEQYF
.,TRBV7-2,TRBJ2-1,few,TGTGCCAGCAGCGCGGGACCGGCTTCCAGAGAGCAGTTCTTC,CASSAGPASREQFF
.,TRBV10-3,TRBJ2-3,few,TGTGCCATCAGTGGACTAGAGCAAGGCGGGTATACGCAGTATTTT,CAISGLEQGGYTQYF
TRBD1,TRBV28,TRBJ2-7,.,TGTGCCAGCAGTGGGGGACAGGGAGTCTTGTGGGAGCAGTACTTC,CASSGGQGVLWEQYF
.,TRBV29-1,TRBJ2-5,few,TGCAGCGTTGTCGGACCGATACAAGAGACCCAGTACTTC,CSVVGPIQETQYF
TRBD1,TRBV20-1,TRBJ2-3,few,TGCAGTGCTTCCCAGGGACAGGGGTTAACAGATACGCAGTATTTT,CSASQGQGLTDTQYF
.,TRBV20-1,TRBJ1-4,.,TGCAGTGCTAGAGCGGTAGGGTCTGAAAAACTGTTTTTT,CSARAVGSEKLFF
.,TRBV5-1,TRBJ2-5,many,TGCGCCAGCAGCTTGAATCTCCAAGAGACCCAGTACTTC,CASSLNLQETQYF
.,TRBV3-1,TRBJ1-2,few,TGTGCCAGCAGCCCAGGGGAGGGGACGGGCTACACCTTC,CASSPGEGTGYTF
.,TRBV18,TRBJ2-5,few,TGTGCCAGCTCACCACCGTTCCAAGAGACCCAGTACTTC,CASSPPFQETQYF
TRBD2,TRBV20-1,TRBJ2-3,many,TGCAGTGCCCGGGGGGGGGATACCCTCCAGGATACGCAGTATTTT,CSARGGDTLQDTQYF
.,TRBV5-1,TRBJ2-2,.,TGCGCCAGCAGCCCGATCGGGGGGAACACCGGGGAGCTGTTTTTT,CASSPIGGNTGELFF
.,TRBV5-1,TRBJ1-2,.,TGCGCCAGCAGCCTGGACGGACGTCCTAACTATGGCTACACCTTC,CASSLDGRPNYGYTF
.,TRBV29-1,TRBJ2-3,many,TGCAGCGTTGACAGGGGTGGGGATACGCAGTATTTT,CSVDRGGDTQYF